This T cell receptor (beta chain) came from a study of OX40 agonist ivuxolimab in advanced cancers. Study results and limitations: Researchers did not determine the expanded peripheral T cells' antigen specificity. The study observed clonal expansion of CD4+ and CD8+ blood T cells by week 6 at 0.1 to 3.0 mg/kg.

Using immunoSEQ multiplex PCR, the repertoire was profiled, and TCRdb retains in-frame clones only, with some absent. Among over 20,000 clones listed, about 76% were seen once. Trimming stripped 1 base from V and 3 bases from J, with 16 bases between. The CDR3 has 16 amino acids. The germline V gene encodes CDR1 MGHRA and CDR2 YSYEKL. With respect to this clone: The antigen remains undetermined.

Source: CD4+ or CD8+ T cells sorted from blood, taken in a trial of the OX40 agonist ivuxolimab. The chain recombines TRBV4-1 with TRBJ2-7, with TRBD1 as a possible D gene (5 bases). The source of this sequence is an adult with an advanced solid tumor such as melanoma, head and neck, liver or kidney cancer. The CDR3 DNA sequence: TGCGCCAGCAGCCAAGCCGAGCAGGGAAAAGGCTACGAGCAGTACTTC. Amino acids: CASSQAEQGKGYEQYF.